This T cell receptor (beta chain) was identified during a study of T cells in Graves' hyperthyroidism and ophthalmopathy. The overall study: Peripheral blood was secured at the point of initial diagnosis, before any treatment.

The CDR3 consists of 15 residues. Deletions cut 0 bases from V and 4 bases from J, with 12 bases between. Germline V gene data show CDR1 as KGHSH and CDR2 as LQKENI. The TCR beta CDR3 regions underwent amplification using RNA transcripts as the source. The HTBI primer set was used in a first-round RT-PCR of the TCR CDR3. Each CDR3 protein gets one entry after TCRdb re-called the multiplex PCR reads with MiXCR. The data hold approximately 610,000 distinct CDR3 sequences, with roughly 14% observed a single time. The clonotype comes from a woman aged 40 to 50 with Graves' ophthalmopathy. The sequenced sample was blood. The chain joins TRBV18 to TRBJ1-1; D possibly corresponds to TRBD1 (6 bases). CDR3 loop: CASSPPSGVATEAFF. CDR3 bases: TGTGCCAGCTCACCACCTTCAGGGGTGGCCACTGAAGCTTTCTTT.